The 23 T cell receptor beta chains listed next were all sequenced from one sample in a study of Ad26.COV2.S vaccination and SARS-CoV-2 variants. Treatment here: 15 to 20 received Ad26.COV2.S at low or high dose, single or two shots; five or six received placebo; per-sample allocation not given. Sampling occurred on day 63 after the first vaccine or placebo injection. Assay: immunoSEQ multiplex PCR; the TCRdb copy retains only in-frame clones and omits some. The table lists 350,000 to 450,000 clones, roughly 90% of them singletons, with about 1.7% in the top ten. Sample: peripheral blood, taken in a trial of Ad26.COV2.S vaccine versus placebo. Receptors were obtained from a person between 18 and 60 years old who received the Ad26.COV2.S COVID-19 vaccine or a placebo.

V gene TRBV13 combines with J gene TRBJ1-3, with unresolved D. The germline V gene encodes CDR1 PRHDT and CDR2 FYEKMQ (reference sequence). V was cut by 5 bases and J by 2 bases, with 10 bases left in between. This CDR3 spans 14 amino acids. CDR3 nucleotide sequence: TGTGCCAGCAGCCATCCGCCTCCTGGAAACACCATATATTTT. Amino acid sequence: CASSHPPPGNTIYF.

V and J are TRBV28 and TRBJ2-7; D not resolved. The CDR3 has 12 residues. Germline V CDR1 and CDR2: MDHEN, SYDVKM. Deletions cut 5 bases from V and 6 bases from J, with 11 bases between. The CDR3 loop is CASSINRGEQYF. The CDR3 bases are TGTGCCAGCAGTATAAACAGAGGCGAGCAGTACTTC.

The CDR3 DNA follows: TGCAGCGTCGTTGGTTCAGATGACAAGGCCCAAATCTTAATGAACACTGAAGCTTTCTTT. Amino acid sequence: CSVVGSDDKAQILMNTEAFF. The rearrangement links TRBV29-1 to TRBJ1-1; D is unresolved. Germline lookup yields CDR1 SQVTM and CDR2 ANQGSEA. This CDR3 comprises 20 residues. V was shortened by 6 bases and J by 0 bases, with 32 bases between the two germline ends.

The rearrangement joins TRBV25-1 to TRBJ2-2; 7 bases line up with TRBD1. Germline V lookup: CDR1 MGHDK, CDR2 SYGVNS. The CDR3 has 16 residues. After removal of 4 bases from V and 4 bases from J, the junction contained 9 bases not matched to a gene. CDR3 sequence: CASSAPTGWGTGELFF. The CDR3 DNA sequence: TGTGCCAGCAGTGCCCCGACAGGGTGGGGCACCGGGGAGCTGTTTTTT.

The CDR3, as DNA: TGTGCCACCAGCAGAGGGCCCGGGGGGGATACGCAGTATTTT. It encodes CATSRGPGGDTQYF. The V gene is TRBV15, the J gene TRBJ2-3; 7 bases agree with TRBD2. This CDR3 is 14 amino acids long. V dropped 1 base and J dropped 6; count of bases not matched to a gene: 4. In germline, CDR1 is LNHNV, CDR2 YYDKDF (reference sequence).

This chain uses TRBV4-3 with TRBJ1-2; D ambiguous. V shed 0 bases and J shed 7 bases, with 12 bases lying between them. The CDR3 totals 14 residues. The germline gives CDR1 LGHNA, CDR2 YSLEER. The CDR3 DNA follows: TGCGCCAGCAGCCAAGAGACACTCGCGGGTGGCTACACCTTC. Protein product: CASSQETLAGGYTF.

CDR3 loop: CSARSGNTIYF. CDR3 DNA: TGCAGTGCTAGATCGGGAAACACCATATATTTT. The chain has TRBV20-1 and TRBJ1-3; no clear D. The CDR3 is made up of 11 amino acids. Germline V gene lookup returns CDR1 DFQATT and CDR2 SNEGSKA (reference sequence). V lost 2 bases and J lost 4, with 3 bases in between.

The V gene is TRBV5-8, the J gene TRBJ1-2; weak D call: TRBD1 (6 bases). Trimming removed 2 bases from V and 7 bases from J, with 18 bases in between. The CDR3 runs 15 residues. Germline V lookup: CDR1 SGHTS, CDR2 YDEGEE. The CDR3 bases are TGTGCCAGCAGCTTACCCAGGGACACTTCTGGTGGCTACACCTTC. It codes for CASSLPRDTSGGYTF.

This chain connects TRBV19 to TRBJ2-4; D gene unclear. The CDR3 covers 14 residues. The ends were cut back, 5 bases at V and 6 bases at J, with 14 bases in the middle. Per the germline V gene, CDR1 is LNHDA and CDR2 is SQIVND (reference sequence). The CDR3 loop reads CASSWTLSRNIQYF. The DNA of the CDR3 is TGTGCCAGTAGTTGGACGTTGAGCCGAAACATTCAGTACTTC.

This clone was detected once. V is TRBV18 and J is TRBJ2-1; tentatively, D is TRBD2 (5 bases). V lost 3 bases, J lost 4 bases, and 13 bases lay in between. Germline V lookup: CDR1 KGHSH, CDR2 LQKENI. The CDR3 is 15 residues long. The DNA for the CDR3 is TGTGCCAGCTCACCCTCGGAGGACTGGTACAATGAGCAGTTCTTC. It is translated as CASSPSEDWYNEQFF.

This sequence joins TRBV19 and TRBJ1-3; no firm D call. Germline V lookup: CDR1 LNHDA, CDR2 SQIVND (reference sequence). The CDR3 runs 13 residues. The V end lost 5 bases, the J end lost 3 bases, and 8 bases lay between the germline ends. CDR3 region: CASSATIGNTIYF. The DNA for the CDR3 is TGTGCCAGTAGTGCGACAATTGGAAACACCATATATTTT.

The V and J genes are TRBV18 and TRBJ1-4, with D possibly matching TRBD1 (5 bases). Germline V gene data show CDR1 as KGHSH and CDR2 as LQKENI. The CDR3 consists of 14 residues. V was shortened by 8 bases and J by 5 bases, with 15 bases between the two germline ends. CDR3 bases: TGTGCCAGCGCATTGAACCGACAGAATGAAAAACTGTTTTTT. It specifies CASALNRQNEKLFF. Using reference TRBV18 and TRBJ1-4 for the parts outside the CDR3, the full variable domain is NAGVMQNPRHLVRRRGQEARLRCSPMKGHSHVYWYRQLPEEGLKFMVYLQKENIIDESGMPKERFSAEFPKEGPSILRIQQVVRGDSAAYFCASALNRQNEKLFFGSGTQLSVL.

This chain links TRBV15 with TRBJ2-7; tentatively, D is TRBD1 (5 bases). Trimming took 8 bases from V and 0 from J, leaving 11 bases between them. CDR1 is LNHNV and CDR2 is YYDKDF in the germline V gene (reference sequence). CDR3 length: 13 residues. The CDR3 loop is CATAQGFSYEQYF. The CDR3 coding sequence is TGTGCCACCGCTCAGGGCTTCTCCTACGAGCAGTACTTC. Full variable domain (missing parts from reference TRBV15 and TRBJ2-7): DAMVIQNPRYQVTQFGKPVTLSCSQTLNHNVMYWYQQKSSQAPKLLFHYYDKDFNNEADTPDNFQSRRPNTSFCFLDIRSPGLGDTAMYLCATAQGFSYEQYFGPGTRLTVT.

The chain recombines TRBV10-3 with TRBJ1-2, with 8 nucleotides matching TRBD1. The CDR3 has 17 residues. Germline V gene lookup returns CDR1 ENHRY and CDR2 SYGVKD. The junction had 9 bases not matched to a gene; V was cut back by 2 bases and J by 1 base. The CDR3 DNA reads TGTGCCATCAGTGAGCAGGGGACAGGAACCCTTAACTATGGCTACACCTTC. Protein product: CAISEQGTGTLNYGYTF.

The chain uses TRBV11-2 and TRBJ1-2, with D tentatively TRBD1 (5 bases). The CDR3 is 14 amino acids. Trimming pared 1 base from V and 5 bases from J, leaving 11 bases between. Per germline, CDR1 SGHAT and CDR2 FQNNGV. The CDR3 nucleotides are TGTGCCAGCAGCTTAGGGGGGTTGAGTTATGGCTACACCTTC. This sequence encodes CASSLGGLSYGYTF.

The chain couples TRBV11-2 to TRBJ2-1, with 13 bases that match TRBD2. Trimming took 2 bases from V and 2 from J; bases not matched to a gene: 6. The length of the CDR3 is 18 residues. Germline CDR1 is SGHAT and CDR2 is FQNNGV. The CDR3 spells CASSLNGLAGDPYNEQFF. Written as DNA, the CDR3 is TGTGCCAGCAGCTTAAACGGACTAGCGGGGGACCCCTACAATGAGCAGTTCTTC. The whole variable domain, remainder taken from reference TRBV11-2 and TRBJ2-1, is EAGVAQSPRYKIIEKRQSVAFWCNPISGHATLYWYQQILGQGPKLLIQFQNNGVVDDSQLPKDRFSAERLKGVDSTLKIQPAKLEDSAVYLCASSLNGLAGDPYNEQFFGPGTRLTVL.

This rearrangement joins TRBV4-1 to TRBJ2-7; D unclear. V lost 1 base and J lost 0, with 7 bases in between. Germline V gives CDR1 MGHRA, CDR2 YSYEKL. The CDR3 loop spans 14 amino acids. The CDR3 region is CASSQAVSSYEQYF. CDR3 DNA sequence: TGCGCCAGCAGCCAAGCGGTGTCCTCCTACGAGCAGTACTTC.

The chain has TRBV11-2 and TRBJ2-5, with 11 nucleotides matching TRBD2. Trimming at V came to 3 bases and at J to 5 bases, leaving 8 bases not matched to a gene. The germline gives CDR1 SGHAT, CDR2 FQNNGV. The CDR3 covers 16 residues. The CDR3 sequence: CASSFPPASGGETQYF. DNA of the CDR3: TGTGCCAGCAGCTTCCCGCCGGCTAGCGGGGGGGAGACCCAGTACTTC.

The rearrangement uses TRBV24-1 and TRBJ2-5, with 7 bases that match TRBD1. V trimming: 1 base; J trimming: 1 base; junction bases outside the gene matches: 11. This CDR3 region has 18 residues. The germline V gene encodes CDR1 KGHDR and CDR2 SFDVKD. The CDR3 loop is CATSDFFPGQVTQETQYF. In nucleotides, the CDR3 is TGTGCCACCAGTGATTTTTTCCCCGGACAGGTTACCCAAGAGACCCAGTACTTC.

The rearrangement joins TRBV14 to TRBJ2-1, with a weak D call TRBD2 (5 bases). V was trimmed by 1 base and J by 10 bases, leaving 14 bases between them. The CDR3 contains 14 residues. Germline lookup yields CDR1 SGHDN and CDR2 FVKESK. In nucleotides, the CDR3 is TGTGCCAGCAGCCAAGGGGTAGCGTTCTCCGAGCAGTTCTTC. Translation: CASSQGVAFSEQFF.

This clone was seen only a few times. The chain employs TRBV7-9 and TRBJ2-7; D is possibly TRBD2 (5 bases). V lost 1 base and J 3 bases, leaving 10 bases between the germline ends. This CDR3 spans 14 amino acids. From germline, CDR1 is SEHNR and CDR2 FQNEAQ (reference sequence). The CDR3 DNA is TGTGCCAGCAGCTTAGTAGCCGGGGACTACGAGCAGTACTTC. This translates into CASSLVAGDYEQYF.

The rearrangement joins TRBV7-9 to TRBJ2-7; the D is unclear. The germline V and J ends were trimmed by 4 bases and 2 bases, with 9 bases remaining between them. The length of the CDR3 is 13 residues. Per the germline V gene, CDR1 is SEHNR and CDR2 is FQNEAQ (reference sequence). CDR3 nucleotide sequence: TGTGCCAGCAGCTACCCGGCAGCCTACGAGCAGTACTTC. It yields the protein CASSYPAAYEQYF.

V gene TRBV30 combines with J gene TRBJ1-6, with 8 bases identical to TRBD1. The CDR3 totals 14 residues. Germline assignment: CDR1 GTSNPN and CDR2 SVGIG (reference sequence). Trimming removed 3 bases from V and 10 bases from J; junction bases left unmatched: 8. DNA for the CDR3: TGTGCCTGGAGCACCGGACAGGGTCGGTCACCCCTCCACTTT. Encoded protein: CAWSTGQGRSPLHF. Combining the CDR3 with reference TRBV30 and TRBJ1-6 gives the whole variable domain SQTIHQWPATLVQPVGSPLSLECTVEGTSNPNLYWYRQAAGRGLQLLFYSVGIGQISSEVPQNLSASRPQDRQFILSSKKLLLSDSGFYLCAWSTGQGRSPLHFGNGTRLTVT.